This T cell receptor beta chain was recovered during a study of OX40 agonist ivuxolimab in advanced cancers. Across the study: Melanoma, hepatocellular carcinoma, head and neck or renal cell cancer occurred in dose-escalation patients.

This clone occurred a few times. Its cognate antigen is unknown. Findings of the study overall: Also present in some nonresponders was a low level of normalized T-cell clonal expansion. CD4+ T cells averaged fewer expanded clones than CD8+ T cells. At 0.1 to 3.0 mg/kg, clonal expansion of CD4+ and CD8+ blood T cells had occurred by week 6.

Germline V gene lookup returns CDR1 SEHNR and CDR2 FQNEAQ (reference sequence). Trimming took off 7 bases at V and 7 bases at J, with 8 bases between the two ends. This CDR3 is 12 amino acids long. Profiling relied on immunoSEQ multiplex PCR, and the TCRdb table lists in-frame clones only, not all of them. The sample records fewer than 14,000 clones, more than 60% being singletons. The sequenced sample was CD4+ or CD8+ T cells sorted from blood, obtained in a trial of the OX40 agonist ivuxolimab. The receptor comes from an adult with an advanced solid tumor such as melanoma, head and neck, liver or kidney cancer. The chain links TRBV7-9 to TRBJ1-6; D gene ambiguous. The CDR3 loop reads CASTTPNSPLHF. The CDR3 DNA reads TGTGCCAGCACCACCCCCAATTCACCCCTCCACTTT.